Sequencing of this T cell receptor (beta chain) was carried out in a study of metastatic and nonmetastatic thyroid tumors. For the study at large: Repertoire data that came from the blood and tumor or nodule tissue of malignant and benign thyroid patients were compared.

This CDR3 has 12 residues. CDR1 is MNHEY and CDR2 is SVGEGT in the germline V gene. Trimming pared 2 bases from V and 11 bases from J, leaving 12 bases between. None of the patients had undergone any treatment ahead of thyroid surgery. This clone is labeled medium-sized. Its antigen is still unknown. TCRdb re-clonotyped the PCR reads via MiXCR. The data show over 25,000 clones, roughly 10% seen once. Study-wide points: Malignant tumors reportedly showed significantly higher TCR beta diversity than benign nodules in both blood and tumor.

Sample: blood. V gene TRBV6-2 or TRBV6-3 combines with J gene TRBJ1-2; the D is unclear. The sequence derives from a female donor with papillary thyroid cancer or a benign thyroid nodule (not recorded which). Some clones in this sample may be carry-over from other donors' samples. The CDR3 spells CASSYRRTGYTF. CDR3 coding DNA: TGTGCCAGCAGTTACAGGAGGACGGGGTACACCTTC.